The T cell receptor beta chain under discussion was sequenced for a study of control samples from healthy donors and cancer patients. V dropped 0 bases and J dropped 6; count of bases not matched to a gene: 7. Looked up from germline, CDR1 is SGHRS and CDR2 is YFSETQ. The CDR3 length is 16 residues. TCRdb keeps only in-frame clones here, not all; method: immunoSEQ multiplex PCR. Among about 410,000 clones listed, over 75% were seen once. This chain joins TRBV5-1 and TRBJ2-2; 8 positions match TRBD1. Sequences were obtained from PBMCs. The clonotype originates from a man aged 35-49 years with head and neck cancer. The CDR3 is CASSLVPGGAAGELFF. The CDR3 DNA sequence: TGCGCCAGCAGCTTGGTGCCAGGGGGCGCAGCCGGGGAGCTGTTTTTT.